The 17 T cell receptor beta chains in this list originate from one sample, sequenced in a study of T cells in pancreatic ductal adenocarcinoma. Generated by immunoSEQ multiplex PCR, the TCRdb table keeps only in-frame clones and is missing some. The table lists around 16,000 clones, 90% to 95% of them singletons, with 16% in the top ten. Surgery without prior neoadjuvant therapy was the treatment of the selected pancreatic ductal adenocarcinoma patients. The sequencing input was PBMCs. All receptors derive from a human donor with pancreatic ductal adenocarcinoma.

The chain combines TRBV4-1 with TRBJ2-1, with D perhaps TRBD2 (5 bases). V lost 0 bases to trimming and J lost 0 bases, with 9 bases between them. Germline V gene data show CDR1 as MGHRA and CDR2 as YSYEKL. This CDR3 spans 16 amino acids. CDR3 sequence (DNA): TGCGCCAGCAGCCAAGATACGGGGAGCTCCTACAATGAGCAGTTCTTC. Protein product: CASSQDTGSSYNEQFF.

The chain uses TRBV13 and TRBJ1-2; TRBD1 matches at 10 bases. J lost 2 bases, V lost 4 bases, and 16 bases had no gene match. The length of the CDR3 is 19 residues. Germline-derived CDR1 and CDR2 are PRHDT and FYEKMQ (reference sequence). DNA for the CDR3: TGTGCCAGCAGCTCCCTAATCCGGGACAGGGGCTCCGACAACTATGGCTACACCTTC. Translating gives CASSSLIRDRGSDNYGYTF.

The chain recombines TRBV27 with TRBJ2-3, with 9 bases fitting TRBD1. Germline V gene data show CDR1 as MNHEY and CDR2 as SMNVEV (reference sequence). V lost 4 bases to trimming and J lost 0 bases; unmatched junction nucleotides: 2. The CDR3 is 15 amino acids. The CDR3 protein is CASSWGQGSTDTQYF. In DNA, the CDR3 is TGTGCCAGCAGTTGGGGACAGGGAAGCACAGATACGCAGTATTTT.

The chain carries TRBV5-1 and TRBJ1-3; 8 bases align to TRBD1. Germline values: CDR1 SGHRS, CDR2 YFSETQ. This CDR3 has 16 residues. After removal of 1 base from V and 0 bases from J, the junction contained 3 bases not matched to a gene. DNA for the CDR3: TGCGCCAGCAGCTTGAGACAGGGGACCTCTGGAAACACCATATATTTT. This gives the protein CASSLRQGTSGNTIYF.

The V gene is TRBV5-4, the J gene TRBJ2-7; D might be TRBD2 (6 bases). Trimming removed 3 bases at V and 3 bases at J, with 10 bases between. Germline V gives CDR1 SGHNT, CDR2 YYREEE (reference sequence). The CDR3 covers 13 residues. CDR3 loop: CASSWGDGYEQYF. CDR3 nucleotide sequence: TGTGCCAGCAGCTGGGGGGACGGCTACGAGCAGTACTTC.

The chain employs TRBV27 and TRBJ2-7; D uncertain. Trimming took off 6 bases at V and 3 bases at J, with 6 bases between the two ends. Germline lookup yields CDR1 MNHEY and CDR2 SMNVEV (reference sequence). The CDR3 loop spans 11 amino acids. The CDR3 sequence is CASSARYEQYF. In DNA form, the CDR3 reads TGTGCCAGCAGCGCCCGCTACGAGCAGTACTTC.

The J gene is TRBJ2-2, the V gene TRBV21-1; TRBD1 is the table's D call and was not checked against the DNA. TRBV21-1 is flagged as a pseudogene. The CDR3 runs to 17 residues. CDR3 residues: CARPYFDRGLDTGELFF. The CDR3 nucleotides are TGTGCCAGACCTTATTTTGACAGGGGGCTGGACACCGGGGAGCTGTTTTTT.

The CDR3 protein is CASSPRVGPGTQYF. CDR3 DNA sequence: TGTGCCAGCAGCCCCAGGGTGGGTCCAGGGACCCAGTACTTC. This chain links TRBV5-8 with TRBJ2-5, with TRBD1 as a possible D gene (5 bases). The ends were cut back, 4 bases at V and 7 bases at J, with 17 bases in the middle. This CDR3 is built from 14 residues. Germline CDR1 and CDR2: SGHTS and YDEGEE.

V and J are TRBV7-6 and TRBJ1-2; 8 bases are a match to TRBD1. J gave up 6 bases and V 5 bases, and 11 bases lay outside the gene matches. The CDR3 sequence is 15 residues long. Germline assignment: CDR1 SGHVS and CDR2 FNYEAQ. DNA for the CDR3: TGTGCCAGCAGCACATTAGACAGGGGCCCCGATGGCTACACCTTC. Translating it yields CASSTLDRGPDGYTF. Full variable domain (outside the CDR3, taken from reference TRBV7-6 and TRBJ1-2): GAGVSQSPRYKVTKRGQDVALRCDPISGHVSLYWYRQALGQGPEFLTYFNYEAQQDKSGLPNDRFSAERPEGSISTLTIQRTEQRDSAMYRCASSTLDRGPDGYTFGSGTRLTVV.

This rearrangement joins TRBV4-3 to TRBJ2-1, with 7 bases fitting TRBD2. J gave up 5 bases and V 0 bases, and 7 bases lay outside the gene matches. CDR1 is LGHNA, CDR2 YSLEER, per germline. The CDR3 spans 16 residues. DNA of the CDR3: TGCGCCAGCAGCCAAGAAGTAACAGCGGGAAACAATGAGCAGTTCTTC. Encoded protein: CASSQEVTAGNNEQFF.

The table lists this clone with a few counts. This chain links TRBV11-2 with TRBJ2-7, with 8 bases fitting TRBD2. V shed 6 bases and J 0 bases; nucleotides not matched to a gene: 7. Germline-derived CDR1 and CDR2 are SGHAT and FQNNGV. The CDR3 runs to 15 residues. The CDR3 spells CASRSSGSNSYEQYF. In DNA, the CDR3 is TGTGCCAGCAGATCAAGCGGGAGCAACTCCTACGAGCAGTACTTC.

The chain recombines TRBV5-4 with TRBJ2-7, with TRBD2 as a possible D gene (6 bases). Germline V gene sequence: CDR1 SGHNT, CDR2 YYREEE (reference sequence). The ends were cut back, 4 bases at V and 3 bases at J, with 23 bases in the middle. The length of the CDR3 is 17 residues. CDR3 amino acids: CASSPLGGVPGDYEQYF. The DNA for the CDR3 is TGTGCCAGCAGCCCACTCGGTGGGGTCCCGGGGGACTACGAGCAGTACTTC.

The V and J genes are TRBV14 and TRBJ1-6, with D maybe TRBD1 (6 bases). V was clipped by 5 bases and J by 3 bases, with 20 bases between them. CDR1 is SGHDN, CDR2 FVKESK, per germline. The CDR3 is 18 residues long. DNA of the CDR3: TGTGCCAGCAGCTTATCCTTCTCCAGGGGCGTCTATAATTCACCCCTCCACTTT. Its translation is CASSLSFSRGVYNSPLHF.

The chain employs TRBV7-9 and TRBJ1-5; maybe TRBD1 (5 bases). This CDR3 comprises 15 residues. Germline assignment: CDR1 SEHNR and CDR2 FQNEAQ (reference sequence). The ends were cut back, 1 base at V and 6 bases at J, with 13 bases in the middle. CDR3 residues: CASSLVGSGGQPQHF. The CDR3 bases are TGTGCCAGCAGCTTAGTTGGATCGGGGGGTCAGCCCCAGCATTTT.

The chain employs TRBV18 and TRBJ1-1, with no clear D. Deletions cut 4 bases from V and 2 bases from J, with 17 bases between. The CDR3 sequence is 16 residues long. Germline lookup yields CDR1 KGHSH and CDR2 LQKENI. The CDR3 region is CASSLRSGVTNTEAFF. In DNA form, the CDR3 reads TGTGCCAGCTCACTGCGAAGCGGGGTTACCAACACTGAAGCTTTCTTT. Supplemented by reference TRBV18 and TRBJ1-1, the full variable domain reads NAGVMQNPRHLVRRRGQEARLRCSPMKGHSHVYWYRQLPEEGLKFMVYLQKENIIDESGMPKERFSAEFPKEGPSILRIQQVVRGDSAAYFCASSLRSGVTNTEAFFGQGTRLTVV.

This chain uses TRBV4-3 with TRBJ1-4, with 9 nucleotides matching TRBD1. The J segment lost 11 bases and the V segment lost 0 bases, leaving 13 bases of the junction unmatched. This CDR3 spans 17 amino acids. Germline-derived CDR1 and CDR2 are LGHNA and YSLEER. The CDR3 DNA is TGCGCCAGCAGCCAAGACCTGACCGGGACAGGGCCTGAGAAACTGTTTTTT. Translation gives CASSQDLTGTGPEKLFF.

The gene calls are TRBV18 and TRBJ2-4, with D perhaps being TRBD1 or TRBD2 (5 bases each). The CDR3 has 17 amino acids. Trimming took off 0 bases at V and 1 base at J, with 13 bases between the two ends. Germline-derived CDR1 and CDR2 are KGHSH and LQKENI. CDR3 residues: CASSPPSGTGAKNIQYF. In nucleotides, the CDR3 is TGTGCCAGCTCACCACCTTCCGGGACGGGCGCCAAAAACATTCAGTACTTC.